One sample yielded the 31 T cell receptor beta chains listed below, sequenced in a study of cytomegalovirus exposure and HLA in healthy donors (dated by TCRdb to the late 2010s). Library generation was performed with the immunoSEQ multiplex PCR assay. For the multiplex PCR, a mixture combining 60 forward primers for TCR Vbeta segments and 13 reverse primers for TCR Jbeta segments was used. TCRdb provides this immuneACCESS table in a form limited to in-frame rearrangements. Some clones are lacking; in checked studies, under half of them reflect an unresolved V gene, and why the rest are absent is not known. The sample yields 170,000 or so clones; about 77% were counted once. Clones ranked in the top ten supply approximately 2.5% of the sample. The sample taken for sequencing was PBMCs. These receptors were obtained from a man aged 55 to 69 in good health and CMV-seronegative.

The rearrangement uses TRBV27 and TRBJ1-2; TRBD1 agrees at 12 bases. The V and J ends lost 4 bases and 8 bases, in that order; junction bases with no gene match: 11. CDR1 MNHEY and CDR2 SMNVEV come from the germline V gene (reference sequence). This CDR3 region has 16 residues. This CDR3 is CASSSRGGQGARGYTF. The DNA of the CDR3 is TGTGCCAGCAGTTCGAGAGGGGGACAGGGGGCAAGAGGCTACACCTTC.

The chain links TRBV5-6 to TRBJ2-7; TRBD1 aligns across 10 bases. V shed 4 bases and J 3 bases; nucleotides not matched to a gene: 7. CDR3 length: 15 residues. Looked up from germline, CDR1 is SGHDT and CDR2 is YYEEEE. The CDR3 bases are TGTGCCAGCAGCCGGACAGGGGGAAACGTCTACGAGCAGTACTTC. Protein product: CASSRTGGNVYEQYF.

The DNA of the CDR3 is TGTGCCTGGAGTGTCGCCCGGGGCACTGAAGCTTTCTTT. Protein sequence: CAWSVARGTEAFF. This rearrangement joins TRBV30 to TRBJ1-1; no clear D gene. V lost 0 bases, J lost 4 bases, and 9 bases lay in between. The CDR3 runs 13 residues. Germline V gene data show CDR1 as GTSNPN and CDR2 as SVGIG (reference sequence).

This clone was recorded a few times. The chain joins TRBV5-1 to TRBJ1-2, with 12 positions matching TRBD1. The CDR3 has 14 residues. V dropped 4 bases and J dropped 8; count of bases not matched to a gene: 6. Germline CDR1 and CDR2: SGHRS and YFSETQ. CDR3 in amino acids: CASSLGTGGWGYTF. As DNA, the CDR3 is TGCGCCAGCAGCCTTGGGACAGGGGGCTGGGGCTACACCTTC.

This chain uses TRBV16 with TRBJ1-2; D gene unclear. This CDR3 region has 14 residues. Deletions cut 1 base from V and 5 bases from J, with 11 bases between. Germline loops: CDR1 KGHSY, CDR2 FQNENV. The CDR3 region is CASSQFAARYGYTF. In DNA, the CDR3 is TGTGCCAGCAGCCAATTTGCGGCCCGTTATGGCTACACCTTC.

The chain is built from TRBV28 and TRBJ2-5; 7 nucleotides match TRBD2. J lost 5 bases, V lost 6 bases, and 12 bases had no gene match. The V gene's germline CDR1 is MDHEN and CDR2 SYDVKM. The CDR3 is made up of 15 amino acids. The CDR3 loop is CASSPLGGSEETQYF. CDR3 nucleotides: TGTGCCAGCAGCCCCCTGGGGGGGAGTGAGGAGACCCAGTACTTC.

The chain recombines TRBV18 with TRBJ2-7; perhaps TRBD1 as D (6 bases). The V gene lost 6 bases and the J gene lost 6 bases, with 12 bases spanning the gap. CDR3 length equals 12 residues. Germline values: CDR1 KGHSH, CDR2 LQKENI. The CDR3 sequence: CASSTGQGEQYF. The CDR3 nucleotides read TGTGCCAGCTCCACAGGGCAGGGCGAGCAGTACTTC.

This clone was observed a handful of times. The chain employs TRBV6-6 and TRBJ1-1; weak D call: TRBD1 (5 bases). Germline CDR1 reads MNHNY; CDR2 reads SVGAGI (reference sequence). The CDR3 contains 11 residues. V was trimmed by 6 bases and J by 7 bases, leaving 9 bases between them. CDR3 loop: CASSQTDEAFF. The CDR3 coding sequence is TGTGCCAGCAGCCAGACAGATGAAGCTTTCTTT.

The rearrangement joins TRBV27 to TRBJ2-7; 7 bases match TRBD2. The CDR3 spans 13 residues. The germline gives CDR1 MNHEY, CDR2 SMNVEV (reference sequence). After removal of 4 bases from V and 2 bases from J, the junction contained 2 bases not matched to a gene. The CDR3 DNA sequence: TGTGCCAGCAGTTCCGGGACTACCTACGAGCAGTACTTC. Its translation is CASSSGTTYEQYF.

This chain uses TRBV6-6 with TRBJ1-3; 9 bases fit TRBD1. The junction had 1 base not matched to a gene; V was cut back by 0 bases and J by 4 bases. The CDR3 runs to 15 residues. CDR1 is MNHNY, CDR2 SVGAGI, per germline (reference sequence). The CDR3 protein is CASSYSGQGGNTIYF. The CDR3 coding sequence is TGTGCCAGCAGTTACTCCGGACAGGGGGGAAACACCATATATTTT.

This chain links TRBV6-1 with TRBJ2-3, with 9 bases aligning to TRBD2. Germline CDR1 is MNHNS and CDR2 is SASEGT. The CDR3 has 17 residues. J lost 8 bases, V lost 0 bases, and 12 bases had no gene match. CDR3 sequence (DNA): TGTGCCAGCAGTGAAGCGCTCGCGGGGGGGCCCGTAGGTACGCAGTATTTT. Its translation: CASSEALAGGPVGTQYF.

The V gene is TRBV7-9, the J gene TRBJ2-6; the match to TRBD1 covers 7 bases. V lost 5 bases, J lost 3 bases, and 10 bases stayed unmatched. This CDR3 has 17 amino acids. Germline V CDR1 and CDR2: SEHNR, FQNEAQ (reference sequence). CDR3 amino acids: CASSPSLGGGGANVLTF. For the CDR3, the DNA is TGTGCCAGCAGCCCCTCTCTAGGGGGCGGTGGGGCCAACGTCCTGACTTTC.

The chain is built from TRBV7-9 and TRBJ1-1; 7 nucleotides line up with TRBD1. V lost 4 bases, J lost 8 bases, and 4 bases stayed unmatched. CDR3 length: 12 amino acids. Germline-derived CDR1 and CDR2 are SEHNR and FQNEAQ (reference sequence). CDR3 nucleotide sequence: TGTGCCAGCAGCTCCGGGACAGTCGAAGCTTTCTTT. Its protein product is CASSSGTVEAFF.

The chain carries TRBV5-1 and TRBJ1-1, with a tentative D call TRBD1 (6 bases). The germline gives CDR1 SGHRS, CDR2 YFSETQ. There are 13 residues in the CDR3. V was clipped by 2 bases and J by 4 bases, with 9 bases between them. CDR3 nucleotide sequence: TGCGCCAGCAGCTTCGGACAGTTCACTGAAGCTTTCTTT. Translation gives CASSFGQFTEAFF.

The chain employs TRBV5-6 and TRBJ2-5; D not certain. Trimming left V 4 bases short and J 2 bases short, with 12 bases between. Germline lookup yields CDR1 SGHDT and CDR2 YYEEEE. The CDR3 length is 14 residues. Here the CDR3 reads CASSPDLGQETQYF. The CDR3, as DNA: TGTGCCAGCAGCCCAGACCTAGGACAAGAGACCCAGTACTTC.

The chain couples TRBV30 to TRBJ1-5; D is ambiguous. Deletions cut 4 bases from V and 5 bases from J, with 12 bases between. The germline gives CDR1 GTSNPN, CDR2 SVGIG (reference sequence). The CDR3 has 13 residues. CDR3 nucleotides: TGTGCCTGGACTGTCGGGTTGGATCAGCCCCAGCATTTT. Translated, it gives CAWTVGLDQPQHF.

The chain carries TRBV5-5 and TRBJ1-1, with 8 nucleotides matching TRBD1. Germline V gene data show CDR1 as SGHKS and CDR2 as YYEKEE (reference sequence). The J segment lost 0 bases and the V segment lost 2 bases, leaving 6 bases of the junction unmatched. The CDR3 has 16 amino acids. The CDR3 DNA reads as TGTGCCAGCAGCTTTCGACAGGGGAACATGAACACTGAAGCTTTCTTT. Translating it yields CASSFRQGNMNTEAFF. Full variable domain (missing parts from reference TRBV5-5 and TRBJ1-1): DAGVTQSPTHLIKTRGQQVTLRCSPISGHKSVSWYQQVLGQGPQFIFQYYEKEERGRGNFPDRFSARQFPNYSSELNVNALLLGDSALYLCASSFRQGNMNTEAFFGQGTRLTVV.

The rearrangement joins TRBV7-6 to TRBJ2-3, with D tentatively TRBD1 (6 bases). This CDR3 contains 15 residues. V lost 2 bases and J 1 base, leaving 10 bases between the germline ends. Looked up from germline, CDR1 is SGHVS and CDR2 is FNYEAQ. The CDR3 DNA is TGTGCCAGCAGCTTATTAGGGGGAGGCACAGATACGCAGTATTTT. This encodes CASSLLGGGTDTQYF.

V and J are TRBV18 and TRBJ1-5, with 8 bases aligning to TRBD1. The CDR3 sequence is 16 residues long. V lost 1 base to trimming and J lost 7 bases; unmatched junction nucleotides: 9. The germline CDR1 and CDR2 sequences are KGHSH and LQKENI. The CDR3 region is CASSPRTGTGPQPQHF. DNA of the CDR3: TGTGCCAGCTCACCACGCACCGGGACAGGTCCCCAGCCCCAGCATTTT.

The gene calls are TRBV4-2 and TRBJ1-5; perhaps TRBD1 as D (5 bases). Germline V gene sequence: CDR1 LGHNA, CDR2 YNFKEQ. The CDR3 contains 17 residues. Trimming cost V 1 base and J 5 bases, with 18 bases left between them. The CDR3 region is CASSQAGGVGPDQPQHF. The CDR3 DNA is TGTGCCAGCAGCCAAGCGGGAGGGGTCGGTCCGGATCAGCCCCAGCATTTT.

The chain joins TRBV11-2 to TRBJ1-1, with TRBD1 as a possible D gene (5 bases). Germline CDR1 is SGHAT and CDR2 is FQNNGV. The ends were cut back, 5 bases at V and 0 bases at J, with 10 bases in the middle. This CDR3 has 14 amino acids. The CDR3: CASSPRDMNTEAFF. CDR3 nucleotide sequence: TGTGCCAGCAGCCCCAGGGATATGAACACTGAAGCTTTCTTT.

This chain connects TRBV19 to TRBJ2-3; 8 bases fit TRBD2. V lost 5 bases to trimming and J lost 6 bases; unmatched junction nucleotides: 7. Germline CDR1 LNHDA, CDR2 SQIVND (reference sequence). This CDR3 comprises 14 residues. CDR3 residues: CASSRGGREDTQYF. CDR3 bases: TGTGCCAGTAGTCGGGGGGGACGTGAGGATACGCAGTATTTT.

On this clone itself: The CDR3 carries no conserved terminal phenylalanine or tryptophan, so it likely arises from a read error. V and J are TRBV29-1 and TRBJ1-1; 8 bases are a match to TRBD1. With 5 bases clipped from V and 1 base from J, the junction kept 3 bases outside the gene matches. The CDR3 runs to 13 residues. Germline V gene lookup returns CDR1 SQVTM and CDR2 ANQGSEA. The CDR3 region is CSVRTGGNTEAFS. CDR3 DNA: TGCAGCGTTCGAACAGGGGGGAACACTGAAGCTTTCTCT.

The CDR3 region has the DNA TGCGCCAGCAGCTTTGCGGATGAAGCTTTCTTT. It is translated as CASSFADEAFF. The V and J genes are TRBV5-1 and TRBJ1-1; no firm D call. V dropped 2 bases and J dropped 7 bases, with 6 bases sitting between them. The CDR3 contains 11 residues. Germline loops: CDR1 SGHRS, CDR2 YFSETQ.

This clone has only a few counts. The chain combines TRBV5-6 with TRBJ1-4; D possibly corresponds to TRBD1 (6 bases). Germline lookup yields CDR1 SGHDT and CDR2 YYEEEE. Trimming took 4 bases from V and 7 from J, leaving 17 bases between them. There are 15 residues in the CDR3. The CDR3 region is CASSQKQGSGEKLFF. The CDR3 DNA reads TGTGCCAGCAGCCAAAAACAGGGTTCGGGTGAAAAACTGTTTTTT.

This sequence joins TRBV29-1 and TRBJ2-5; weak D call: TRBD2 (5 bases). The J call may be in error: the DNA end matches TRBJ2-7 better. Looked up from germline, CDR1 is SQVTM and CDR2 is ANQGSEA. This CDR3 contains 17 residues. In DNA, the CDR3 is TGCAGCGTTGAAGAGCCAGGCCCGGGATCGATTCCCTACGAGCAGTACTTC. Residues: CSVEEPGPGSIPYEQYF.

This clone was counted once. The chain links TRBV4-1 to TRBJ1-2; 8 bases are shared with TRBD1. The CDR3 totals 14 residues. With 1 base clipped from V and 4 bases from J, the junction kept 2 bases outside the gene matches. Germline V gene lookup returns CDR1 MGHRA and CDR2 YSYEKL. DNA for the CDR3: TGCGCCAGCAGCCAAGGGACAGGGACCTATGGCTACACCTTC. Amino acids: CASSQGTGTYGYTF.

CDR3 bases: TGTGCCAGCGGTTTCAGGACAGGGTTGGCAGATACGCAGTATTTT. Its protein is CASGFRTGLADTQYF. The chain carries TRBV2 and TRBJ2-3; 8 bases align to TRBD1. Germline trimming cut 8 bases from V and 4 bases from J; bases unmatched to any gene: 11. The CDR3 is made up of 15 amino acids. Germline loops: CDR1 SNHLY, CDR2 FYNNEI. The whole variable domain, filled in from reference TRBV2 and TRBJ2-3, reads EPEVTQTPSHQVTQMGQEVILRCVPISNHLYFYWYRQILGQKVEFLVSFYNNEISEKSEIFDDQFSVERPDGSNFTLKIRSTKLEDSAMYFCASGFRTGLADTQYFGPGTRLTVL.

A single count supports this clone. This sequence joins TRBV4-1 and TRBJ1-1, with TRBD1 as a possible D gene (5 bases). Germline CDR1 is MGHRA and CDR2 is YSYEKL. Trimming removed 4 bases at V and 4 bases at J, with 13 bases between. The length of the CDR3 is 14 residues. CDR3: CASSPGGGGTEAFF. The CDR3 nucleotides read TGCGCCAGCAGCCCTGGGGGGGGAGGCACTGAAGCTTTCTTT.

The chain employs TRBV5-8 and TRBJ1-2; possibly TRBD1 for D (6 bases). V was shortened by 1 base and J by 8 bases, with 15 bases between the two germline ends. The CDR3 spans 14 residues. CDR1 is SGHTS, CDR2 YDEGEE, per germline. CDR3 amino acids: CASSLRQGSRGYTF. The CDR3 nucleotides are TGTGCCAGCAGCTTGAGGCAGGGGAGTCGAGGCTACACCTTC.

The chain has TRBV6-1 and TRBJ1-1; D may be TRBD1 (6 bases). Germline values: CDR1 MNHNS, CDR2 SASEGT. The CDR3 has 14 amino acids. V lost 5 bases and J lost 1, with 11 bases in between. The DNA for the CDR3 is TGTGCCAGCAGTTTCACAGGGACGAACACTGAAGCTTTCTTT. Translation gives CASSFTGTNTEAFF.